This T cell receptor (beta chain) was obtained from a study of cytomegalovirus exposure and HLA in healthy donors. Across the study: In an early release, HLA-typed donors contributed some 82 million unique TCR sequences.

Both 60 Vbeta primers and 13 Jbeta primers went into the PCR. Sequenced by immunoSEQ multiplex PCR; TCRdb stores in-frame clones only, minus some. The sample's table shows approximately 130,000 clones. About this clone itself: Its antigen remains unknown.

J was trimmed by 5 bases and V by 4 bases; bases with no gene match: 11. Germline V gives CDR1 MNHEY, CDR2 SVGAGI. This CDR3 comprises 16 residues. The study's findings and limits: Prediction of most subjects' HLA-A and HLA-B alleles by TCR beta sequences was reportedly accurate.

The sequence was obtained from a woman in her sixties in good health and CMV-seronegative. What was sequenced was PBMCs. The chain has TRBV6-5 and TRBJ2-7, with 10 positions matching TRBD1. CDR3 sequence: CASSLILGTGVHEQYF. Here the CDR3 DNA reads TGTGCCAGCAGTTTAATCCTGGGGACAGGGGTTCACGAGCAGTACTTC.